The present T cell receptor (beta chain) was sequenced within a study of OX40 agonist ivuxolimab in advanced cancers. Study in general: A mean age of approximately 60 years, range roughly 23 to 85, was recorded, and approximately 85% were male.

Study-level findings and limits: Doses of 0.1 to 3.0 mg/kg were accompanied by clonal expansion of CD4+ and CD8+ blood T cells by week 6. Expanded clones tended on average to be more numerous among CD8+ T cells than CD4+.

Repertoires were generated with immunoSEQ multiplex PCR, while TCRdb's copy carries only in-frame clones and drops some. Among about 50,000 clones listed, 70% to 90% were seen once. Details on this clone: Its antigen is unidentified.

Germline V gives CDR1 SGHTA, CDR2 FQGNSA. Deletions cut 0 bases from V and 4 bases from J, with 12 bases between. The CDR3 consists of 15 residues. The sequence was collected from an adult with an advanced solid tumor such as melanoma, head and neck, liver or kidney cancer. The sample here was CD4+ or CD8+ T cells sorted from blood, taken in a trial of the OX40 agonist ivuxolimab. V and J are TRBV7-2 and TRBJ2-5; tentative D call: TRBD2 (7 bases). The CDR3 nucleotides read TGTGCCAGCAGCTTAGCGGGGGGGCGGGGAGAGACCCAGTACTTC. Its translation: CASSLAGGRGETQYF.